These 8 T cell receptor beta chains were all obtained from the same sample, sequenced in a study of blood T cell repertoires in COVID-19. Measured with immunoSEQ multiplex PCR; TCRdb has only the in-frame clones, and not every one. The sample holds about 160,000 clones, approximately 80% seen once. Sequencing was performed on peripheral blood. The receptor source for this set is a woman older than 75 with active or convalescent COVID-19.

The gene calls are TRBV7-8 and TRBJ1-3, with D tentatively TRBD1 (5 bases). Trimming removed 5 bases from V and 3 bases from J, with 17 bases in between. Germline V gene data show CDR1 as SGHVS and CDR2 as FQNEAQ. The CDR3 length is 16 residues. The CDR3 region has the DNA TGTGCCAGCAGCCCAGTCCAGGCGGGGGGTGGAAACACCATATATTTT. Protein: CASSPVQAGGGNTIYF. The entire variable domain, with the rest obtained from reference TRBV7-8 and TRBJ1-3, is as follows: GAGVSQSPRYKVAKRGQDVALRCDPISGHVSLFWYQQALGQGPEFLTYFQNEAQLDKSGLPSDRFFAERPEGSVSTLKIQRTQQEDSAVYLCASSPVQAGGGNTIYFGEGSWLTVV.

The chain uses TRBV6-5 and TRBJ1-1; D unresolved. The CDR3 is made up of 14 amino acids. Between the trimmed V and J ends, which lost 9 bases and 0 bases, there was a span of 14 bases. The V gene's germline CDR1 is MNHEY and CDR2 SVGAGI. The CDR3 loop is CASSHGEMNTEAFF. The CDR3, as DNA: TGTGCCAGTTCCCACGGGGAGATGAACACTGAAGCTTTCTTT.

This clone was seen a handful of times. The chain joins TRBV7-2 to TRBJ2-3, with no clear D. The germline V gene encodes CDR1 SGHTA and CDR2 FQGNSA. CDR3 length: 14 residues. The V end was cut by 1 base, the J end by 3 bases, with 8 bases between. The CDR3 DNA reads as TGTGCCAGCAGCTTAGGACCCGGGACAGATACGCAGTATTTT. It specifies CASSLGPGTDTQYF.

The V gene is TRBV18, the J gene TRBJ2-5; D not resolved. Germline CDR1 KGHSH, CDR2 LQKENI. The CDR3 spans 13 residues. The ends were cut back, 2 bases at V and 0 bases at J, with 4 bases in the middle. The CDR3 region has the DNA TGTGCCAGCTCACCATACAACCAAGAGACCCAGTACTTC. Its protein product is CASSPYNQETQYF.

The V call is TRBV3-1 (or the pseudogene TRBV3-2), the J call TRBJ1-1; the match to TRBD1 covers 12 bases. The CDR3 length is 15 residues. Germline V CDR1 and CDR2: LGHDT, YNNKEL (reference sequence). V lost 3 bases and J lost 2; bases outside the gene matches: 1. The CDR3 protein is CASSQGTGGNTEAFF. As DNA, the CDR3 is TGTGCCAGCAGCCAGGGGACAGGGGGCAACACTGAAGCTTTCTTT.

This chain links TRBV6-5 with TRBJ1-2; tentatively, D is TRBD1 (6 bases). Germline CDR1 MNHEY, CDR2 SVGAGI. Trimming took off 2 bases at V and 7 bases at J, with 17 bases between the two ends. The CDR3 sequence is 15 residues long. CDR3 nucleotide sequence: TGTGCCAGCAGTTACGGAACAGGGTTACGTAGTGGCTACACCTTC. This gives the protein CASSYGTGLRSGYTF.

The gene calls are TRBV12-5 and TRBJ2-2; tentative D call: TRBD1 (6 bases). The V gene's germline CDR1 is LGHNT and CDR2 FRNRAP. The CDR3 is 16 residues long. V was trimmed by 0 bases and J by 3 bases, leaving 11 bases between them. CDR3 loop: CASGLVLRQDTGELFF. The CDR3 nucleotides read TGTGCTAGTGGTTTGGTACTCCGACAGGACACCGGGGAGCTGTTTTTT.

CDR3 residues: CASSQVDRGPDTQYF. In DNA, the CDR3 is TGCGCCAGCAGCCAAGTAGACAGGGGACCAGATACGCAGTATTTT. V and J are TRBV4-1 and TRBJ2-3, with 8 bases identical to TRBD1. Germline V gene data show CDR1 as MGHRA and CDR2 as YSYEKL. CDR3 length equals 15 residues. J was trimmed by 4 bases and V by 1 base; bases with no gene match: 4.